The rows below give T cell receptor beta chains drawn from one sample of a study of T cells after yellow fever vaccination. TCRdb analysed the 5' RACE reads with MiXCR anew, one entry per CDR3 protein. Among fewer than 450,000 distinct CDR3 sequences listed, around 10% were seen once. Sample: PBMCs, taken on the day of the first yellow fever vaccination. The receptors were sampled from a young man who received the YFV17D yellow fever vaccine. The CDR3 runs from the conserved cysteine through the conserved F or W. A D gene is named only where the DNA matches it firmly. Clone sizes are given selectively: once, few, many, or a class where the clone is expanded.

v_call	j_call	d_call	clone_size	cdr3_nt	cdr3_aa
TRBV5-1	TRBJ2-1	TRBD2	few	TGCGCCAGCAGGGGACTAGCGGGGGTATCCTACAATGAGCAGTTCTTC	CASRGLAGVSYNEQFF
TRBV4-1	TRBJ2-1	TRBD2	-	TGCGCCAGCAGCCAAGGGGCGGCGGGGGGCAGGGATGAGCAGTTCTTC	CASSQGAAGGRDEQFF
TRBV7-3	TRBJ2-2	TRBD1	-	TGTGCCAGCAGCCTTACGGGACAGGGGGCACGGACCGGGGAGCTGTTTTTT	CASSLTGQGARTGELFF
TRBV25-1	TRBJ1-6	-	-	TGTGCCAGCAGTGAATCAGGATCACCCCTCCACTTT	CASSESGSPLHF
TRBV9	TRBJ2-1	TRBD2	-	TGTGCCAGCAGCGTAGGGACTAGCGGGGCTTCCTACAATGAGCAGTTCTTC	CASSVGTSGASYNEQFF
TRBV10-3	TRBJ2-5	-	few	TGTGCCATAGCAGGGGCGCAAGAGACCCAGTACTTC	CAIAGAQETQYF
TRBV7-9	TRBJ1-1	TRBD1	few	TGTGCCAGCGCACTACAGGGGGCCAAGACGAACACTGAAGCTTTCTTT	CASALQGAKTNTEAFF
TRBV9	TRBJ2-3	TRBD2	-	TGTGCCAGCAGCGGACTAGCGGGGGGGGGCACAGATACGCAGTATTTT	CASSGLAGGGTDTQYF
TRBV5-4	TRBJ1-1	-	many	TGTGCCAGCAGCTTCGAAATGGGGATGAACACTGAAGCTTTCTTT	CASSFEMGMNTEAFF
TRBV6-6	TRBJ2-3	-	few	TGTGCCAGCACCAGCGGCCAAAGTAGTACGCAGTATTTT	CASTSGQSSTQYF
TRBV2	TRBJ1-2	-	-	TGTGCCAGCATATGGACGGCCAAGGGGGGCTACACCTTC	CASIWTAKGGYTF
TRBV18	TRBJ2-4	-	-	TGTGCCAGCTCACCCTCCCGGACAGCCAGCCTAGCCAAAAACATTCAGTACTTC	CASSPSRTASLAKNIQYF
TRBV6-5	TRBJ2-5	-	once	TGTGCCAGCAGTTATAAAGAGTACGAGACCCAGTACTTC	CASSYKEYETQYF
TRBV6-2/TRBV6-3	TRBJ2-3	TRBD2	few	TGTGCCAGCAGGCTCGGCTCCTTAGCGGGGAGCACAGATACGCAGTATTTT	CASRLGSLAGSTDTQYF
TRBV7-2	TRBJ1-6	TRBD1	many	TGTGCCAGCAGCTTCTCATCAGGGGGCGAGTCACCCCTCCACTTT	CASSFSSGGESPLHF
TRBV7-9	TRBJ2-7	TRBD1	many	TGTGCCAGCAGCTCAATTTACCCCACAGGGGAATCTAGCTTC	CASSSIYPTGESSF
TRBV3-1	TRBJ2-3	TRBD1	-	TGTGCCAGCAGCCGGACAGGAGAACCTTGGGATACGCAGTATTTT	CASSRTGEPWDTQYF
TRBV9	TRBJ2-3	TRBD2	few	TGTGCCAGCAGCGTAAAAGCGGGGGGAACAGATACGCAGTATTTT	CASSVKAGGTDTQYF
TRBV2	TRBJ2-2	-	-	TGTGCCAGCAGGACCCAGGTGGGCGGGGAGCTGTTTTTT	CASRTQVGGELFF
TRBV15	TRBJ2-5	TRBD1	few	TGTGCCACCAGCAGAAGACAGGGAGAGACCCAGTACTTC	CATSRRQGETQYF
TRBV28	TRBJ1-3	-	few	TGTGCCAGCAGCAAAGAAGCATCTGGAAACACCATATATTTT	CASSKEASGNTIYF
TRBV27	TRBJ1-5	-	-	TGTGCCAGCAGTTTATGGGGCGGAGGGGGCAATCAGCCCCAGCATTTT	CASSLWGGGGNQPQHF
TRBV2	TRBJ2-3	-	many	TGTGCCAGCAGTGAGGTAGATACGCAGTATTTT	CASSEVDTQYF
TRBV19	TRBJ1-4	-	many	TGTGCCAGTAGTATAGATCAGGCCGGCTCATCAAAACTGTTTTTT	CASSIDQAGSSKLFF
TRBV29-1	TRBJ1-1	-	many	TGCAGCGTTGTCTCGCTGAAAGACAGGTTGAACACTGAAGCTTTCTTT	CSVVSLKDRLNTEAFF
TRBV28	TRBJ1-2	-	few	TGTGCCAGCAGCCCCCCCGCGGGGGAGGAGGGCTACACCTTC	CASSPPAGEEGYTF
TRBV20-1	TRBJ1-1	-	-	TGCAGTGCTAGAGATTTAGGGGGACGTAACACTGAAGCTTTCTTT	CSARDLGGRNTEAFF
TRBV5-4	TRBJ2-2	TRBD1	-	TGTGCCAGCAGCCAGTCAGGGGGCACCGGGGAGCTGTTTTTT	CASSQSGGTGELFF
TRBV4-3	TRBJ1-4	TRBD1	many	TGCGCCAGCAGCCAAGATCAGGGGGAAGGGATTGAAAAACTGTTTTTT	CASSQDQGEGIEKLFF
TRBV28	TRBJ1-5	-	few	TGTGCCAGCAGGGTCGCTAGCAATCAGCCCCAGCATTTT	CASRVASNQPQHF
TRBV15	TRBJ1-6	-	few	TGTGCCACCAGCAGTACCGCAGGCTATAATTCACCCCTCCACTTT	CATSSTAGYNSPLHF
TRBV4-1	TRBJ2-2	TRBD2	few	TGCGCCAGCAGCCAAGATGGGCGGGGGGACCGCACCGGGGAGCTGTTTTTT	CASSQDGRGDRTGELFF
TRBV15	TRBJ2-7	-	-	TGTGCCACCAGCAGCCACAGAGTCAATCCCTACGAGCAGTACTTC	CATSSHRVNPYEQYF
TRBV7-9	TRBJ2-1	-	many	TGTGCCAGCAGCCCCAAGGACCCCACATACAATGAGCAGTTCTTC	CASSPKDPTYNEQFF
TRBV7-6	TRBJ1-3	-	few	TGTGCCAGCAGCTTAGGGGTCGGGACGGGTGGAAACACCATATATTTT	CASSLGVGTGGNTIYF
TRBV7-9	TRBJ2-1	TRBD2	-	TGTGCCAGCAGCACCCGCGGGGGAAGCTCCTACAATGAGCAGTTCTTC	CASSTRGGSSYNEQFF
TRBV20-1	TRBJ2-5	-	many	TGCAGTGCCAATCAAGAGACCCAGTACTTC	CSANQETQYF
TRBV2	TRBJ2-1	TRBD2	few	TGTGCCAGCAGTAGCGGGGCACGAGGGCGCAATGCTCAGTTCTTC	CASSSGARGRNAQFF
TRBV6-1	TRBJ2-1	-	-	TGTGCCAGCACCGCCCCCAATCCGCCACATGAGCAGTTCTTC	CASTAPNPPHEQFF
TRBV12-3/TRBV12-4	TRBJ2-1	TRBD2	few	TGTGCCAGCAGCCCCCTAGCGGGGTACAATGAGCAGTTCTTC	CASSPLAGYNEQFF
TRBV29-1	TRBJ1-2	-	few	TGCAGCGTTGAGGGGGGGGTAGCATCTGGCTACACCTTC	CSVEGGVASGYTF
TRBV3-1	TRBJ2-3	-	-	TGTGCCAGCAGCCACTGGGCCTCGGGGTATGCGCAGTATTTT	CASSHWASGYAQYF
TRBV20-1	TRBJ2-7	-	few	TGCAGTGCTCCCGACAGGTTTACATCCTACGAGCAGTACTTC	CSAPDRFTSYEQYF
TRBV27	TRBJ1-4	-	-	TGTGCCAGCAGTTGGGGGAGGGTGGGTGAAAAACTGTTTTTT	CASSWGRVGEKLFF
TRBV15	TRBJ1-5	-	few	TGTGCCACCAGCAGAGATGGGGGGGTAAGGCCCCAGCATTTT	CATSRDGGVRPQHF
TRBV9	TRBJ2-1	-	few	TGTGCCAGCAGCGTCTCCAGGTCGCAAGTCAATGAGCAGTTCTTC	CASSVSRSQVNEQFF
TRBV5-1	TRBJ2-5	-	-	TGCGCCAGCAGCTTGGGTCCAGGGCGAGAGACCCAGTACTTC	CASSLGPGRETQYF
TRBV7-3	TRBJ2-2	-	few	TGTGCCAGCAGCCCCTTTGGGCAGGGTGACGGGGAGCTGTTTTTT	CASSPFGQGDGELFF
TRBV11-2	TRBJ1-1	-	-	TGTGCCAGCAGCTCCCCCAGGGCCTTGGGGGCTGAAGCTTTCTTT	CASSSPRALGAEAFF
TRBV4-2	TRBJ2-1	-	-	TGTGCCAGCAGCCAAGTCGGAGAGGGGCGTGAGCAGTTCTTC	CASSQVGEGREQFF